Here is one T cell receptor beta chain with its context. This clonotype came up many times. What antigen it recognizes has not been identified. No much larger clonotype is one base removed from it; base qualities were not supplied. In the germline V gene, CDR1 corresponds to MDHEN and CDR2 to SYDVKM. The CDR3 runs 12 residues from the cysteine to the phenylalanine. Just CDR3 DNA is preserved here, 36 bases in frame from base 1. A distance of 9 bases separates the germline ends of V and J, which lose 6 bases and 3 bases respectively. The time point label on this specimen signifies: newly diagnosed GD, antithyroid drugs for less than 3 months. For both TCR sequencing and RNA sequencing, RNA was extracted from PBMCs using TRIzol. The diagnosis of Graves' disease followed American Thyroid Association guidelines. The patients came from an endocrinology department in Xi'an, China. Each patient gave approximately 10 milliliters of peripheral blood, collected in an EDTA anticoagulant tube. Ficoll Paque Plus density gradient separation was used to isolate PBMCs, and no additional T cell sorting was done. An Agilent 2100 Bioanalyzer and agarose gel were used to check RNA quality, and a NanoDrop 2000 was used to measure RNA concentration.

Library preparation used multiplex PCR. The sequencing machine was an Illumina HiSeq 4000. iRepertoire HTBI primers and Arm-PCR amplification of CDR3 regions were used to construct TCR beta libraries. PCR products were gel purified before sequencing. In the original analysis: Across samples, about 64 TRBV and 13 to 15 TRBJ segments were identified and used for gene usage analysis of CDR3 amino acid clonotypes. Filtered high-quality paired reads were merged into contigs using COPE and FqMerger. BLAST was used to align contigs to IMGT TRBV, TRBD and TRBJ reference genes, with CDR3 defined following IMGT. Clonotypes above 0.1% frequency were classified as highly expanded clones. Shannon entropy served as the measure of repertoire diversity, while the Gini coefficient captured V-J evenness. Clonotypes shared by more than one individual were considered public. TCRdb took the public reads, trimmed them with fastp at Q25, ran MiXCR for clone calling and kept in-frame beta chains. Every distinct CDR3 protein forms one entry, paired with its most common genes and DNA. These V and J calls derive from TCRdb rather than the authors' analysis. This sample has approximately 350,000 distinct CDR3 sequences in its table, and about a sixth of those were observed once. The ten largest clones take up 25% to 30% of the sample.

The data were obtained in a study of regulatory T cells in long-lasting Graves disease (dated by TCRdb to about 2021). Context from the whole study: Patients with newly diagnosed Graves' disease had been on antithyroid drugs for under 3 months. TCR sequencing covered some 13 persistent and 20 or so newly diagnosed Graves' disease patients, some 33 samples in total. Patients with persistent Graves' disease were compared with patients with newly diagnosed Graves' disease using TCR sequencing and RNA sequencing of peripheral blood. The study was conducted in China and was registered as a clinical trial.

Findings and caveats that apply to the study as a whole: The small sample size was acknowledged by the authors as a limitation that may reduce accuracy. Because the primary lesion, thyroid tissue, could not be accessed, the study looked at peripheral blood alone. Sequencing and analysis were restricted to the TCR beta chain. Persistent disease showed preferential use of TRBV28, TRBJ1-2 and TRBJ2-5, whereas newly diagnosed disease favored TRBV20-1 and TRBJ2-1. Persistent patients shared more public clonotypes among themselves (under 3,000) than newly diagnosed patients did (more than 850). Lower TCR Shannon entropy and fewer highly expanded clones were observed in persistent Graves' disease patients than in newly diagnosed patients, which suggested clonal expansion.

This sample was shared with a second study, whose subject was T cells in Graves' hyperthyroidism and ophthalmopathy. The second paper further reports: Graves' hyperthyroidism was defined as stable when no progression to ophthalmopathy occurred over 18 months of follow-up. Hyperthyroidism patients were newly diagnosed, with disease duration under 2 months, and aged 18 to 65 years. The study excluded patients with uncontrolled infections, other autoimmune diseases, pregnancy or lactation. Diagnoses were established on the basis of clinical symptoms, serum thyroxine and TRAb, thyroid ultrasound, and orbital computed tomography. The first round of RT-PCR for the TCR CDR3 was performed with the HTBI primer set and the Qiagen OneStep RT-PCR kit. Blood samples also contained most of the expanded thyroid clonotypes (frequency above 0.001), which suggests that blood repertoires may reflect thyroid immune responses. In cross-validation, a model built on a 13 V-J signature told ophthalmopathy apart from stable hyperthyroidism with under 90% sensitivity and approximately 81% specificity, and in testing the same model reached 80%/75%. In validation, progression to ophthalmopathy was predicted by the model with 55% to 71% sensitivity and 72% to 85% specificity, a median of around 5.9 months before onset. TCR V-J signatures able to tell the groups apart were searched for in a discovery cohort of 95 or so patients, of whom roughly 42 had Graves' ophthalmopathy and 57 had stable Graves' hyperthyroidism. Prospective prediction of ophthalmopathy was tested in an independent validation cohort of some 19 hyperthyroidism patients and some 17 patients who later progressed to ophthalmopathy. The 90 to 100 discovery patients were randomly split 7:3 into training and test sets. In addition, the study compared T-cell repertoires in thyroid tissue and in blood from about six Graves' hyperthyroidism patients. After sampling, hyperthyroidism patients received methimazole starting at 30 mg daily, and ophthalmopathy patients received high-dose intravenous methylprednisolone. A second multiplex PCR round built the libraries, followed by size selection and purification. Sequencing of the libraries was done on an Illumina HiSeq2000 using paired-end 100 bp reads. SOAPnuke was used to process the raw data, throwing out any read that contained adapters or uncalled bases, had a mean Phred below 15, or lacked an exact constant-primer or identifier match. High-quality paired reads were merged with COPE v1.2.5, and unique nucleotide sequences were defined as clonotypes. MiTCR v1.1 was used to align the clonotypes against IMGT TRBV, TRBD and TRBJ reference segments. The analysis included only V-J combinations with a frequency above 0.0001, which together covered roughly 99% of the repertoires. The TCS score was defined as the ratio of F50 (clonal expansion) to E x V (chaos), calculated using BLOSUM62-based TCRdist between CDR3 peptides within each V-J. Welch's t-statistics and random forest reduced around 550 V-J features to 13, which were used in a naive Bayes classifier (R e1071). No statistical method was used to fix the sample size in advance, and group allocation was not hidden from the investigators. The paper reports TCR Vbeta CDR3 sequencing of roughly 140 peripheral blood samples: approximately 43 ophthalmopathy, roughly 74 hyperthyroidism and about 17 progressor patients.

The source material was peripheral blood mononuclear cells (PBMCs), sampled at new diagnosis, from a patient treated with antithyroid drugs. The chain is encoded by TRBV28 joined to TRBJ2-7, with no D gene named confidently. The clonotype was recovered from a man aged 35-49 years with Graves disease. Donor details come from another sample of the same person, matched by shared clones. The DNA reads TGTGCCAGCAGCACGATTAACTACGAGCAGTACTTC. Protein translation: CASSTINYEQYF.